Below, 16 T cell receptor beta chains from the same sample are listed, as sequenced in a study of blood T cell repertoires in COVID-19. The repertoire was sequenced with immunoSEQ multiplex PCR; TCRdb's copy has only in-frame clones and lacks some. This sample has some 300,000 clones, with around 90% found just once. The source material was PBMCs or T cells enriched from blood (not recorded which). All receptors derive from a woman between 18 and 30 years old with acute COVID-19.

The rearrangement links TRBV12-3 or TRBV12-4 to TRBJ1-4; D remains ambiguous. The CDR3 contains 11 residues. Trimming pared 8 bases from V and 3 bases from J, leaving 4 bases between. The CDR3 protein is CASSANEKLFF. In DNA form, the CDR3 reads TGTGCCAGCTCCGCTAATGAAAAACTGTTTTTT.

This chain joins TRBV18 and TRBJ1-5; 11 bases match TRBD1. Germline CDR1 and CDR2: KGHSH and LQKENI. Trimming took 5 bases from V and 5 from J; bases not matched to a gene: 5. The CDR3 extends over 15 amino acids. CDR3 coding DNA: TGTGCCAGCTCATCCTCGGACAGGGGGCATCAGCCCCAGCATTTT. Protein sequence: CASSSSDRGHQPQHF. Looking up the rest from reference TRBV18 and TRBJ1-5 gives the full variable domain: NAGVMQNPRHLVRRRGQEARLRCSPMKGHSHVYWYRQLPEEGLKFMVYLQKENIIDESGMPKERFSAEFPKEGPSILRIQQVVRGDSAAYFCASSSSDRGHQPQHFGDGTRLSIL.

The J gene is TRBJ1-2, the V gene TRBV25-1; D perhaps matches TRBD1 (6 bases). The germline gives CDR1 MGHDK, CDR2 SYGVNS. The CDR3 loop spans 14 amino acids. Trimming shortened V by 0 bases and J by 8 bases, and 13 bases separated the two germline ends. In DNA, the CDR3 is TGTGCCAGCAGTGAATACAGGGGAGCGGCGGGCTACACCTTC. It yields the protein CASSEYRGAAGYTF.

The V and J genes are TRBV5-1 and TRBJ2-2; maybe TRBD2 (6 bases). The CDR3 is made up of 16 amino acids. V was trimmed by 0 bases and J by 2 bases, leaving 11 bases between them. CDR1 and CDR2 (germline): SGHRS, YFSETQ. The CDR3 is CASSLGDGLNTGELFF. As DNA, the CDR3 is TGCGCCAGCAGCTTGGGGGACGGACTAAACACCGGGGAGCTGTTTTTT.

This clone showed up just once. The chain recombines TRBV21-1 with TRBJ2-7; the table calls TRBD1, which could not be checked here. TRBV21-1 is a documented pseudogene. The CDR3 spans 14 residues. CDR3 region: CASRQATRIYEQYF. The DNA for the CDR3 is TGTGCCAGCAGACAGGCCACCCGGATCTACGAGCAGTACTTC.

This sequence joins TRBV11-2 and TRBJ1-4, with 7 bases aligning to TRBD1. The CDR3 contains 15 residues. The V and J ends lost 5 bases and 8 bases, in that order; junction bases with no gene match: 11. Germline V lookup: CDR1 SGHAT, CDR2 FQNNGV. The CDR3 nucleotides read TGTGCCAGCAGCGCCTGGACAGGTTCATACGAAAAACTGTTTTTT. It yields the protein CASSAWTGSYEKLFF.

The chain employs TRBV21-1 and TRBJ1-6. TRBV21-1 is a pseudogene locus. This CDR3 contains 14 residues. The CDR3 DNA reads TGTGCCAGCAGCAAAGCGCGGGGAAGGGGACCTCTCCACTTT. This codes for CASSKARGRGPLHF.

V and J are TRBV4-2 and TRBJ2-7, with TRBD2 matching 12 bases. The CDR3 loop spans 20 amino acids. Germline loops: CDR1 LGHNA, CDR2 YNFKEQ. Trimming at V came to 0 bases and at J to 4 bases, leaving 16 bases not matched to a gene. CDR3 loop: CASSQDTWERASGRDYEQYF. CDR3 bases: TGTGCCAGCAGCCAAGATACCTGGGAGAGAGCTAGCGGGAGGGATTACGAGCAGTACTTC.

This rearrangement joins TRBV5-1 to TRBJ1-2, with a possible D match to TRBD1 (5 bases). V dropped 4 bases and J dropped 9 bases, with 19 bases sitting between them. The CDR3 runs to 14 residues. Looked up from germline, CDR1 is SGHRS and CDR2 is YFSETQ. DNA for the CDR3: TGCGCCAGCAGCCGGTGGGCGGGGGAATATAGCTACACCTTC. Translated, it gives CASSRWAGEYSYTF.

This chain uses TRBV4-1 with TRBJ1-4, with unresolved D. The CDR3 has 14 residues. The germline gives CDR1 MGHRA, CDR2 YSYEKL. V was cut by 1 base and J by 6 bases, with 9 bases left in between. The CDR3 bases are TGCGCCAGCAGCCAAGTCGATCAGTATGAAAAACTGTTTTTT. It codes for CASSQVDQYEKLFF.

This clone was counted a single time. The gene calls are TRBV10-2 and TRBJ1-1, with 7 bases matching TRBD1. With 3 bases clipped from V and 11 bases from J, the junction kept 24 bases outside the gene matches. There are 18 residues in the CDR3. CDR1 is WSHSY and CDR2 is SAAADI in the germline V gene. CDR3 DNA: TGCGCCAGCAGTGACCCAACAGGGGACCCACCCAAACCCTTTGTGGCTTTCTTT. Translated: CASSDPTGDPPKPFVAFF.

The chain's CDR3 is CASSLVRQGYEQYF. For the CDR3, the DNA is TGTGCCAGCAGCTTGGTAAGGCAGGGCTACGAGCAGTACTTC. The J gene is TRBJ2-7, the V gene TRBV5-8, with D perhaps matching TRBD1 (5 bases). Trimming removed 0 bases from V and 3 bases from J, with 10 bases in between. This CDR3 has 14 residues. Germline CDR1 is SGHTS and CDR2 is YDEGEE.

This chain links TRBV5-1 with TRBJ2-7; 9 nucleotides line up with TRBD2. The CDR3 loop spans 15 amino acids. In germline, CDR1 is SGHRS, CDR2 YFSETQ. The junction had 7 bases not matched to a gene; V was cut back by 3 bases and J by 3 bases. The CDR3 sequence: CASSSSIAGVYEQYF. The CDR3 bases are TGCGCCAGCAGCTCCTCGATAGCGGGAGTCTACGAGCAGTACTTC.

The V gene is TRBV9, the J gene TRBJ1-3; D may be TRBD1 (5 bases). CDR3 length: 15 residues. Germline values: CDR1 SGDLS, CDR2 YYNGEE. The V end was cut by 0 bases, the J end by 1 base, with 8 bases between. CDR3 residues: CASSVAGASGNTIYF. CDR3 in DNA: TGTGCCAGCAGCGTAGCTGGGGCTTCTGGAAACACCATATATTTT. Based on the CDR3 plus reference TRBV9 and TRBJ1-3, the full variable domain is DSGVTQTPKHLITATGQRVTLRCSPRSGDLSVYWYQQSLDQGLQFLIQYYNGEERAKGNILERFSAQQFPDLHSELNLSSLELGDSALYFCASSVAGASGNTIYFGEGSWLTVV.

CDR3: CASSPGASGTVRDEQFF. Written as DNA, the CDR3 is TGTGCCAGCAGTCCTGGGGCTAGCGGGACCGTCCGCGATGAGCAGTTCTTC. V gene TRBV7-3 combines with J gene TRBJ2-1, with TRBD2 matching over 9 bases. The CDR3 has 17 residues. The germline V gene encodes CDR1 SGHTA and CDR2 FQGTGA. The V gene end was trimmed by 6 bases and the J gene end by 8 bases; junction bases not matched to a gene: 17.

The chain is built from TRBV27 and TRBJ2-1, with 10 bases matching TRBD2. CDR3 length: 14 residues. From germline, CDR1 is MNHEY and CDR2 SMNVEV (reference sequence). V was clipped by 6 bases and J by 9 bases; unmatched bases: 8. CDR3 loop: CASRQGTSAGEQFF. The CDR3 bases are TGTGCCAGCAGACAGGGGACTAGCGCTGGTGAGCAGTTCTTC.